This T cell receptor beta chain was identified during a study of T cell repertoires in cytomegalovirus infection. Study-wide background: In public TCR beta signatures, there were indications of both CMV infection and matching HLA type.

The table lists this clonotype with many counts. Its matching antigen is unknown. Findings and limits, study-wide: Within the response measured ex vivo, HLA-C-restricted CMV-specific TCR beta clonotypes were dominant. Cumulative public TCR beta family frequency identified carriers of CMV plus the relevant HLA.

V dropped 5 bases and J dropped 0 bases, with 11 bases sitting between them. Germline V gene data show CDR1 as SGHTA and CDR2 as FQGNSA. The CDR3 runs to 15 residues. TCRdb independently ran MiXCR on the reads; one entry per CDR3 protein. The sample has 300,000 to 450,000 distinct CDR3 sequences; about a sixth are singletons. Input material: PBMCs. The V gene is TRBV7-2, the J gene TRBJ2-1; D gene unclear. The clonotype originates from a human donor in good health (CMV status not recorded). Some clones in this sample may be carry-over from other donors' samples. Written as DNA, the CDR3 is TGTGCCAGCAGCACCCAGATGAGCTCCTACAATGAGCAGTTCTTC. Encoded protein: CASSTQMSSYNEQFF.